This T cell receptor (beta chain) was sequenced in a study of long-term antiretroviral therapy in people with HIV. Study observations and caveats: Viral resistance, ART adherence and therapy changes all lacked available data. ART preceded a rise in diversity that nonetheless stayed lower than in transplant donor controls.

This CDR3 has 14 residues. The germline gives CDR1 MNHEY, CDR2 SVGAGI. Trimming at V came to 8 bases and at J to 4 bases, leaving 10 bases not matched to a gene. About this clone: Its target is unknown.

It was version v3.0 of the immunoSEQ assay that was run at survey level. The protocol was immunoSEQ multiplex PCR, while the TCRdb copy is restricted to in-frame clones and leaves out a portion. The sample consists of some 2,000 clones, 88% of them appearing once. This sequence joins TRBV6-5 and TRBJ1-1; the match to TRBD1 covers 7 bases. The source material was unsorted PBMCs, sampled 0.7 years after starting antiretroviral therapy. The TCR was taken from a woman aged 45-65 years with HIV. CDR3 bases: TGTGCCAGCTCCAGGGGGGCGCAGGGCACTGAAGCTTTCTTT. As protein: CASSRGAQGTEAFF.